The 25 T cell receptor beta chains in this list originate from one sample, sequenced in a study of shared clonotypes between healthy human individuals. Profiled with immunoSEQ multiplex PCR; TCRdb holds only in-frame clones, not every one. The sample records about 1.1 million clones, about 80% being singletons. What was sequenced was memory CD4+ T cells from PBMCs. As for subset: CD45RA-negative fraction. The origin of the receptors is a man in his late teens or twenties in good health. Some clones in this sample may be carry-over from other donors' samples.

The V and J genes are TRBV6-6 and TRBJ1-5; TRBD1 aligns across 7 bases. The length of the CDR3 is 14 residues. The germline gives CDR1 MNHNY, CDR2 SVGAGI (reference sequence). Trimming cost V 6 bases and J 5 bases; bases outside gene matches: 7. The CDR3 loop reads CASSTRTGDQPQHF. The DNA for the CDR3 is TGTGCCAGCAGCACGCGAACAGGGGATCAGCCCCAGCATTTT.

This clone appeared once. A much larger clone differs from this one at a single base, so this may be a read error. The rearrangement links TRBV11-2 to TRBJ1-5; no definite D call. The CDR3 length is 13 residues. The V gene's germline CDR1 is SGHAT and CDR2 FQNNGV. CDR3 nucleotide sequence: TGTGCCAGCAGCATAGACAGCAATCAGCCCCAGCATTTT. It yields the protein CASSIDSNQPQHF.

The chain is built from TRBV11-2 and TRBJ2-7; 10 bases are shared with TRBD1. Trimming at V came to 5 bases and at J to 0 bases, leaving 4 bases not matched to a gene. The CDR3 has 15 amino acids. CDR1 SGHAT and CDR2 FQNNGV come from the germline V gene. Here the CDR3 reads CASSLDRGFSYEQYF. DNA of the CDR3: TGTGCCAGCAGCCTGGACAGGGGGTTCTCCTACGAGCAGTACTTC.

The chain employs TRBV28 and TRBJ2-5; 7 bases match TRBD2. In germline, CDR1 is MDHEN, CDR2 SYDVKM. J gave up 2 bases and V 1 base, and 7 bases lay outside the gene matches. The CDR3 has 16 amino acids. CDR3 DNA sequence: TGTGCCAGCAGTTTATTCGCGGGAGTGGGGCAAGAGACCCAGTACTTC. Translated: CASSLFAGVGQETQYF.

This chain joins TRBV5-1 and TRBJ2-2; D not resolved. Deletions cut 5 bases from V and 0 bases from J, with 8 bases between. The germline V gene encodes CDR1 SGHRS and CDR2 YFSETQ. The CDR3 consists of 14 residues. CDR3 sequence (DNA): TGCGCCAGCAGAGGCGGTACGAACACCGGGGAGCTGTTTTTT. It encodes CASRGGTNTGELFF.

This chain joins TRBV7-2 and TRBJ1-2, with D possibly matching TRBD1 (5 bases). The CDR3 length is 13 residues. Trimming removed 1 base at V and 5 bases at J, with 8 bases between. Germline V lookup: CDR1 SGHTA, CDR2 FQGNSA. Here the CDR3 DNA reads TGTGCCAGCAGCTTAGACAGGCTATATGGCTACACCTTC. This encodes CASSLDRLYGYTF.

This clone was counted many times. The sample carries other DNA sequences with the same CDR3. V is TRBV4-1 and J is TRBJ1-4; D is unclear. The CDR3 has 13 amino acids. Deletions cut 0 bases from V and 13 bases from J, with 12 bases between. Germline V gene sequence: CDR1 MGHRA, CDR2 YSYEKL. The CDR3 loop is CASSQDPSRILFF. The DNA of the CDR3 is TGCGCCAGCAGCCAAGATCCGTCGCGAATACTGTTTTTT.

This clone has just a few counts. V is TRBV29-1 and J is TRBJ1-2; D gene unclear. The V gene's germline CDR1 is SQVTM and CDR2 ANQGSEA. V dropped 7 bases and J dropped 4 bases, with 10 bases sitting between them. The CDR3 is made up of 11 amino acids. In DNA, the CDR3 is TGCAGCGCCGGCCCCGGCTATGGCTACACCTTC. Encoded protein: CSAGPGYGYTF. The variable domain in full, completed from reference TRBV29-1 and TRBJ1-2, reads SAVISQKPSRDICQRGTSLTIQCQVDSQVTMMFWYRQQPGQSLTLIATANQGSEATYESGFVIDKFPISRPNLTFSTLTVSNMSPEDSSIYLCSAGPGYGYTFGSGTRLTVV.

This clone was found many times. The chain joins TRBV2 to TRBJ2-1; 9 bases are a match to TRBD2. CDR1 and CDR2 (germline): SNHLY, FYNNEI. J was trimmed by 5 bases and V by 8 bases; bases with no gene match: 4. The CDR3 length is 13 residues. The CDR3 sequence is CASGGTSNNEQFF. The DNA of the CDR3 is TGTGCCAGCGGGGGGACTAGCAACAATGAGCAGTTCTTC.

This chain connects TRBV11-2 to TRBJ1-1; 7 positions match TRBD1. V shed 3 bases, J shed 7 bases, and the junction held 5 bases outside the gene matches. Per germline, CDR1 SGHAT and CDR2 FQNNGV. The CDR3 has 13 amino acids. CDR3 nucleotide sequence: TGTGCCAGCAGCTTCCAGGGACAGCTTGAAGCTTTCTTT. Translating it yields CASSFQGQLEAFF.

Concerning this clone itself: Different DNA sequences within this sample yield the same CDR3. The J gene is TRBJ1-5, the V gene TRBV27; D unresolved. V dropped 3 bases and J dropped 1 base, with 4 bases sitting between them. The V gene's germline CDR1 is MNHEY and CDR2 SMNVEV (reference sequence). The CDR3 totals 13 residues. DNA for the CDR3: TGTGCCAGCAGTTTTAAAAGCAATCAGCCCCAGCATTTT. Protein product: CASSFKSNQPQHF.

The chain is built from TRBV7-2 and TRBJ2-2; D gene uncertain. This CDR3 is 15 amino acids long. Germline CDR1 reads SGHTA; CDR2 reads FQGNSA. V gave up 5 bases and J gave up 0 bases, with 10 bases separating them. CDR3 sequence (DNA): TGTGCCAGCAGCCTGGAATCCACGAACACCGGGGAGCTGTTTTTT. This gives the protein CASSLESTNTGELFF.

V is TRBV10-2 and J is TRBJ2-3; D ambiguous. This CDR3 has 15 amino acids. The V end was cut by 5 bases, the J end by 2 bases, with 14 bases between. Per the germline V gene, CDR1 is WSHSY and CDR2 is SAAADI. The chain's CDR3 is CASSTGRTSTDTQYF. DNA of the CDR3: TGCGCCAGCAGTACTGGGCGGACCTCCACAGATACGCAGTATTTT.

The CDR3 DNA reads TGTGCCAGCAGTCCTGGACATCCCCAAGGGGGCTACGAGCAGTACTTC. Its translation is CASSPGHPQGGYEQYF. V gene TRBV6-6 combines with J gene TRBJ2-7; D is possibly TRBD1 (6 bases). CDR3 length equals 16 residues. Deletions cut 5 bases from V and 3 bases from J, with 20 bases between. Germline-derived CDR1 and CDR2 are MNHNY and SVGAGI (reference sequence).

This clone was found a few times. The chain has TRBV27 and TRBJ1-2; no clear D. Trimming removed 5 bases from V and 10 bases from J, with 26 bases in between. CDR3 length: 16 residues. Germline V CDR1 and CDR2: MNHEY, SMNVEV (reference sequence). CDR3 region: CASSPLIRFLRNIYTF. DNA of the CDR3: TGTGCCAGCAGTCCCCTTATCAGATTCCTCCGAAATATCTACACCTTC.

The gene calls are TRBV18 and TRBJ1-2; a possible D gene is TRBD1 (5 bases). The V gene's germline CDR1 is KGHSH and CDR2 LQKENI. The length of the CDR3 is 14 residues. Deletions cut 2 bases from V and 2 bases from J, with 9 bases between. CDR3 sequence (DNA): TGTGCCAGCTCACCAGTCCGGGACAACTATGGCTACACCTTC. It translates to CASSPVRDNYGYTF.

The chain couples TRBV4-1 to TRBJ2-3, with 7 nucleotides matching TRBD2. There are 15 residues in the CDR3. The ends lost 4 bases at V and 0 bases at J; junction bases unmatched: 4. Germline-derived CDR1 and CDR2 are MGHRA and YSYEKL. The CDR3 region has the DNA TGCGCCAGCAGCCTGAGCGGGATAAGCACAGATACGCAGTATTTT. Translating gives CASSLSGISTDTQYF.

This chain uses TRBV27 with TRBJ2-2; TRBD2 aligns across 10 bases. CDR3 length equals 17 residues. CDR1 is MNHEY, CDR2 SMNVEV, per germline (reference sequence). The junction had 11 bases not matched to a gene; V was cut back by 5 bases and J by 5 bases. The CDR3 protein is CASSRVASGSRTGELFF. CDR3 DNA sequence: TGTGCCAGCAGTCGTGTGGCTAGCGGGAGTAGAACCGGGGAGCTGTTTTTT.

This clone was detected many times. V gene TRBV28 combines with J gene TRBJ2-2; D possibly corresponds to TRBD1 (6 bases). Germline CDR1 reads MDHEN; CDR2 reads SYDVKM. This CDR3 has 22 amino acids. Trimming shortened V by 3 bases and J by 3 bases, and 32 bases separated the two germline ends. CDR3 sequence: CASSLFYFSALGGFTDTGELFF. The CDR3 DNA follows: TGTGCCAGCAGTTTGTTCTATTTTTCGGCACTAGGGGGATTTACGGACACCGGGGAGCTGTTTTTT.

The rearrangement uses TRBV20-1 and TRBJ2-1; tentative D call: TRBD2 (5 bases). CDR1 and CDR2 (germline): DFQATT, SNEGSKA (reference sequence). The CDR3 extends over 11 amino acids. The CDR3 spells CRAGRRDEQFF. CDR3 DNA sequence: TGCAGGGCGGGTCGTAGGGATGAGCAGTTCTTC.

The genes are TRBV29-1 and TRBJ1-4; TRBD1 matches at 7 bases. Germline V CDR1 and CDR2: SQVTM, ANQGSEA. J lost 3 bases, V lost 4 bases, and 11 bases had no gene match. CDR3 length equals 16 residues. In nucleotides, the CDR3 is TGCAGCGTTGGGGGTTTGGTGGGACAGCCTAATGAAAAACTGTTTTTT. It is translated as CSVGGLVGQPNEKLFF.

The CDR3 spells CASSLRLAGDEQYF. The DNA of the CDR3 is TGTGCCAGCAGCTTGCGTCTAGCGGGAGACGAGCAGTACTTC. The chain is built from TRBV5-4 and TRBJ2-7, with 10 bases fitting TRBD2. J was trimmed by 5 bases and V by 1 base; bases with no gene match: 3. Germline V gene data show CDR1 as SGHNT and CDR2 as YYREEE (reference sequence). This CDR3 is 14 amino acids long.

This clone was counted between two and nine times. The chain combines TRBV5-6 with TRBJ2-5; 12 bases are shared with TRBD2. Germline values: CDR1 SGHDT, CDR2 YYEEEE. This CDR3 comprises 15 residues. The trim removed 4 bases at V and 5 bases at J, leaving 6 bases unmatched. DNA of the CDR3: TGTGCCAGCAGCAAGACTAGCGGGAGATGGGAGACCCAGTACTTC. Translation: CASSKTSGRWETQYF. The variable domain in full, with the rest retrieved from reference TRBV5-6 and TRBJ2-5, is DAGVTQSPTHLIKTRGQQVTLRCSPKSGHDTVSWYQQALGQGPQFIFQYYEEEERQRGNFPDRFSGHQFPNYSSELNVNALLLGDSALYLCASSKTSGRWETQYFGPGTRLLVL.

The CDR3 protein is CASRPTGTTGTGELFF. The DNA for the CDR3 is TGTGCCAGCAGACCTACCGGGACAACGGGAACCGGGGAGCTGTTTTTT. V gene TRBV7-9 combines with J gene TRBJ2-2; a possible D gene is TRBD1 (6 bases). Trimming stripped 6 bases from V and 5 bases from J, with 19 bases between. This CDR3 is built from 16 residues. Germline lookup yields CDR1 SEHNR and CDR2 FQNEAQ (reference sequence). Variable domain in full (rest from reference TRBV7-9 and TRBJ2-2): DTGVSQNPRHKITKRGQNVTFRCDPISEHNRLYWYRQTLGQGPEFLTYFQNEAQLEKSRLLSDRFSAERPKGSFSTLEIQRTEQGDSAMYLCASRPTGTTGTGELFFGEGSRLTVL.

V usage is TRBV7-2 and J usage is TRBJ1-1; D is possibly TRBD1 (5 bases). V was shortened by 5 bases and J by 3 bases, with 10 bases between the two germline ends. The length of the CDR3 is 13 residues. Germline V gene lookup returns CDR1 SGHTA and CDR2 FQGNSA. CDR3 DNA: TGTGCCAGCAGCCCTCAGGGATACACTGAAGCTTTCTTT. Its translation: CASSPQGYTEAFF.